A selection of T cell receptor beta chains follows, all from one sample in a study of healthy donors' naive CD4 and CD8 T cells. MiXCR was run by TCRdb on the reads, yielding one entry per CDR3 protein. The top ten clones hold 2.3% of a sample with 180,000 or so distinct CDR3 sequences, around three quarters of them seen once. Sequencing was performed on naive CD4+ and CD8+ T cells sorted from blood, pooled from several donors. These receptors were taken from a pool of human donors in good health; the sample pools cells from several healthy donors. Each CDR3 is given with its conserved first and last residue. The D gene is left open where the match is weak. Only part of the rows carry a size: once, few, many, or a class if the clone is expanded.

d_call	j_call	clone_size	v_call	cdr3_nt	cdr3_aa
NA	TRBJ2-7	NA	TRBV11-2	TGTGCCAGCAGCTCTTACCTCGGGACCCATGCCTACGAGCAGTACTTC	CASSSYLGTHAYEQYF
TRBD2	TRBJ2-3	NA	TRBV10-3	TGTGCCATCAGGGATAGCGGGAGTAACTCAGATACGCAGTATTTT	CAIRDSGSNSDTQYF
NA	TRBJ1-5	NA	TRBV19	TGTGCCAGTCATTTAGAGGGGGTCCTTACTAGCAATCAGCCCCAGCATTTT	CASHLEGVLTSNQPQHF
NA	TRBJ1-2	NA	TRBV6-5	TGTGCCAGCGGCCCTGCAGAGACCTATGGCTACACCTTC	CASGPAETYGYTF
TRBD1	TRBJ2-7	NA	TRBV29-1	TGCAGCGTTGGGCGACAGGGTTACGAGCAGTACTTC	CSVGRQGYEQYF
TRBD2	TRBJ2-1	NA	TRBV5-1	TGCGCCAGCAGCTTATTTCTAGCGGGGACCTACAATGAGCAGTTCTTC	CASSLFLAGTYNEQFF
NA	TRBJ1-2	NA	TRBV29-1	TGCAGCGTTGAAGTGGGGTCCGTAAACTATGGCTACACCTTC	CSVEVGSVNYGYTF
NA	TRBJ1-1	NA	TRBV30	TGTGCCTGGAGTGTATCCCGCCTGAGGCGGATGAACACTGAAGCTTTCTTT	CAWSVSRLRRMNTEAFF
NA	TRBJ2-7	NA	TRBV12-3/TRBV12-4	TGTGCCAGCAGGACCTCCTACGAGCAGTACTTC	CASRTSYEQYF
NA	TRBJ2-5	NA	TRBV19	TGTGCCAGTAGTATCGGGGGCAGGGAAGAGACCCAGTACTTC	CASSIGGREETQYF
TRBD1	TRBJ2-5	few	TRBV5-6	TGTGCCAGCAGCTTCGGACAGGCACAAGAGACCCAGTACTTC	CASSFGQAQETQYF
NA	TRBJ2-3	NA	TRBV29-1	TGCAGCGGTGACCCCCCGGGGACAGATACGCAGTATTTT	CSGDPPGTDTQYF
TRBD2	TRBJ2-5	NA	TRBV29-1	TGCAGCGTTTCTACTAGCGGGGGCCAAGAGACCCAGTACTTC	CSVSTSGGQETQYF
TRBD2	TRBJ2-1	NA	TRBV11-2	TGTGCCAGCAGCTTAGCAGCGGGAGGGCCTTCCTACAATGAGCAGTTCTTC	CASSLAAGGPSYNEQFF
TRBD1	TRBJ1-5	NA	TRBV30	TGTGCCTGGAGACGGACAGGGAGCAATCAGCCCCAGCATTTT	CAWRRTGSNQPQHF
TRBD1	TRBJ2-3	NA	TRBV28	TGTGCCAGCAGTTCAAGGACAGGCCCCACAGATACGCAGTATTTT	CASSSRTGPTDTQYF
NA	TRBJ1-5	once	TRBV5-5	TGTGCCAGCAGCCCCCTAGACGGAAGAGACCATCAGCCCCAGCATTTT	CASSPLDGRDHQPQHF
TRBD2	TRBJ2-1	few	TRBV10-3	TGTGCCATCAGAGGGACTAGCGGGAGTTCGAAAACCTACAATGAGCAGTTCTTC	CAIRGTSGSSKTYNEQFF
NA	TRBJ2-5	once	TRBV12-5	TGTGCTAGTGGCCCCGAGTTTGGCCGGCTTGAGACCCAGTACTTC	CASGPEFGRLETQYF
TRBD2	TRBJ2-7	NA	TRBV29-1	TGCAGCGCCCGGGGAGGGAATTACGAGCAGTACTTC	CSARGGNYEQYF
NA	TRBJ2-2	NA	TRBV29-1	TGCGGCCATCAGGGGAACACCGGGGAGCTGTTTTTT	CGHQGNTGELFF
NA	TRBJ2-7	NA	TRBV29-1	TGCAGCGTTGAAGGGACTGATACCTACGAGCAGTACTTC	CSVEGTDTYEQYF
TRBD1	TRBJ1-1	NA	TRBV19	TGTGCCAGTAGTGGGACAGGGGGAACTGAAGCTTTCTTT	CASSGTGGTEAFF
NA	TRBJ2-3	few	TRBV6-5	TGTGCCAGCAGTTACTCGAGTTCAGATGGGTTCACAGATACGCAGTATTTT	CASSYSSSDGFTDTQYF
TRBD1	TRBJ1-1	NA	TRBV6-2/TRBV6-3	TGTGCCAGCAATGAAGCCGGGACAGGGACTTTAGCTTTCTTT	CASNEAGTGTLAFF
NA	TRBJ1-1	NA	TRBV19	TGTGCCAGTAGTATCGGGCAGAACACTGAAGCTTTCTTT	CASSIGQNTEAFF
TRBD2	TRBJ2-7	NA	TRBV6-5	TGTGCCAGCAGTTACTCCGGGACTAGTGAGCAGTACTTC	CASSYSGTSEQYF
NA	TRBJ1-1	few	TRBV27	TGTGCCAGCAGTTTAACCCGAATGAACACTGAAGCTTTCTTT	CASSLTRMNTEAFF
TRBD1	TRBJ1-2	NA	TRBV29-1	TGCAGCGTCCCGACAGGGGGCCTCTCTACCTATGGCTACACCTTC	CSVPTGGLSTYGYTF